The rows below give T cell receptor beta chains drawn from one sample of a study of blood T cells in healthy people across ages. TCRdb re-called the 5' RACE reads with MiXCR, one entry per CDR3 protein. This sample carries some 550,000 distinct CDR3 sequences, under 55% of them seen once, and the ten largest clones take around 24%. Sequencing was done on a sample of blood. The receptors originated from a man older than 75 in good health. CDR3s include the opening cysteine and the closing phenylalanine or tryptophan. The order of the fields is CDR3 protein, V gene, J gene.

CASSAGTGEIFGTEAFF	TRBV3-1	TRBJ1-1
CASSQRGDTPDTQYF	TRBV7-2	TRBJ2-3
CASSETRPLETQYF	TRBV2	TRBJ2-5
CASSLSKEPTMGYTF	TRBV5-1	TRBJ1-2
CASSLILGLATQYF	TRBV7-2	TRBJ2-3
CARNYAANYGYTF	TRBV30	TRBJ1-2
CASSPTRLAGGGEQFF	TRBV12-3/TRBV12-4	TRBJ2-1
CSVGNDNEQFF	TRBV29-1	TRBJ2-1
CASSQEVLRTSYNEQFF	TRBV4-3	TRBJ2-1
CASSLGLAGYNEQFF	TRBV5-1	TRBJ2-1
CASSQETGFVGTQYF	TRBV4-1	TRBJ2-5
CASGSYNEQFF	TRBV7-2	TRBJ2-1
CAISELDGNEQFF	TRBV10-3	TRBJ2-1
CASSPGKTGSSTEAFF	TRBV12-3/TRBV12-4	TRBJ1-1
CASRTLAGTYEQYF	TRBV28	.
CASSEAGELYGYTF	TRBV10-2	TRBJ1-2
CASSLPAISGANVLTF	TRBV5-1	TRBJ2-6
CASTAWTSGSYTQYF	TRBV5-6	TRBJ2-3
CASSLTGANEQFF	TRBV5-1	TRBJ2-1
CASSQDRVFEQYF	TRBV4-3	TRBJ2-7
CASSQEGGVVNTEAFF	TRBV25-1	TRBJ1-1
CSAQDRGKRISEQYF	TRBV20-1	.
CASSQTGGDLKNFYEQYF	TRBV7-9	TRBJ2-7
CSASDRGLSYTF	TRBV20-1	TRBJ1-2
CATSRDQVRWGAGAQYF	TRBV15	TRBJ2-3
CSGGAGDPDTQYF	TRBV20-1	TRBJ2-3
CASSELSPQPQHF	TRBV2	TRBJ1-5
CAGSSSEGGTSSHEQYF	TRBV7-9	TRBJ2-7
CASSPPRVSYGYTF	TRBV18	TRBJ1-2
CASTKTGEYGYTF	TRBV6-5	TRBJ1-2
CASSLAVAGLYNEQFF	TRBV5-1	TRBJ2-1
CASSQDQGSYEQYF	TRBV4-3	.
CASSFNSGRTEAFF	TRBV7-9	TRBJ1-1
CASSVGGVGGDTQYF	TRBV9	TRBJ2-3
CASSKQGFQETQYF	TRBV3-1	TRBJ2-5
CASSLGTATNYGYTF	TRBV4-1	TRBJ1-2
CASSPLAGGHTDTQYF	TRBV7-2	TRBJ2-3
CASTLGQGGYYGYTF	TRBV7-9	TRBJ1-2
CSATSGDQETQYF	TRBV20-1	TRBJ2-5
CASSEIAGLPYNEQFF	TRBV9	TRBJ2-1
CASSLVGRGGNEQFF	TRBV7-2	TRBJ2-1
CASSQDQGVTGMSPLHF	TRBV4-2	TRBJ1-6
CASSSASTRRFF	TRBV7-2	TRBJ2-1
CASSSDLQAYNEQFF	TRBV7-3	TRBJ2-1
CASSAPLAEGTDTQYF	TRBV9	TRBJ2-3
CASSLRDSEAFF	TRBV12-3/TRBV12-4	TRBJ1-1
CASSYSTGVRGRAAEKLFF	TRBV6-5	TRBJ1-4
CASSSPLDNEQFF	TRBV11-3	TRBJ2-1
CASSESVVAGSYNEQFF	TRBV10-2	TRBJ2-1
CASSLQAVYSYEQYF	TRBV7-8	.
CASSQVGGRIDTQYF	TRBV3-1	TRBJ2-3
CSAGQGGYNQPQHF	TRBV20-1	TRBJ1-5
CASSQQGTNEKLFF	TRBV6-5	TRBJ1-4
CASSPGRRILSGANVLTF	TRBV7-9	TRBJ2-6
CASSLMTGGPNEQYF	TRBV7-9	TRBJ2-7
CASSLFGTGRDSYNEQFF	TRBV27	TRBJ2-1
CASSTLTGRSPLHF	TRBV21-1	TRBJ1-6
CASSLYGTSYEETQYF	TRBV7-6	TRBJ2-5